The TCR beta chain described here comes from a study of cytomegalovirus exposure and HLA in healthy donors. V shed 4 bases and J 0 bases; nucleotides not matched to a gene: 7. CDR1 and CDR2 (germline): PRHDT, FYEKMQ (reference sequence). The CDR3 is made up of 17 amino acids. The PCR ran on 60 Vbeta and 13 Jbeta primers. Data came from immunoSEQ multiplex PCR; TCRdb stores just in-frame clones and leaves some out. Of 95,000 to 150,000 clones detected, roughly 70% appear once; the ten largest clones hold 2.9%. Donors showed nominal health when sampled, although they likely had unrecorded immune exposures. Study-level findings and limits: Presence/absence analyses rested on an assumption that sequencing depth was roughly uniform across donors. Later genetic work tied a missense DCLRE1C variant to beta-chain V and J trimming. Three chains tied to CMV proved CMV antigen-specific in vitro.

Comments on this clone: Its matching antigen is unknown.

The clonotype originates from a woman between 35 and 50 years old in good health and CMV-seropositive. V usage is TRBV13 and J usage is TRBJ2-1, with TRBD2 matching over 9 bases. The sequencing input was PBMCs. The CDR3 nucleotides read TGTGCCAGCAGCTCCCCCCTGACTAGCGGCTCCTACAATGAGCAGTTCTTC. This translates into CASSSPLTSGSYNEQFF.